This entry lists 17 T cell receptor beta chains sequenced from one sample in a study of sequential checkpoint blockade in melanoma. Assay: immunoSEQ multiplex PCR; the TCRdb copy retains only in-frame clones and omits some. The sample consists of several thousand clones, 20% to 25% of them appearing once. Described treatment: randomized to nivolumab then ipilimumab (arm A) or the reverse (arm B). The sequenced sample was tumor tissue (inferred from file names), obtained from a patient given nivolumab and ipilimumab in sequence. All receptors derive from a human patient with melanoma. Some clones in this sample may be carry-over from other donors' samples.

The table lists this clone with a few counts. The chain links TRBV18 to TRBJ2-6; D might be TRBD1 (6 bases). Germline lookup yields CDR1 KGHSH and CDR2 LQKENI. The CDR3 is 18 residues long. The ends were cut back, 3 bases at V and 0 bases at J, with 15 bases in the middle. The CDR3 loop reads CASSPTTGALSGANVLTF. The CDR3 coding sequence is TGTGCCAGCTCACCTACGACAGGTGCCCTCTCTGGGGCCAACGTCCTGACTTTC.

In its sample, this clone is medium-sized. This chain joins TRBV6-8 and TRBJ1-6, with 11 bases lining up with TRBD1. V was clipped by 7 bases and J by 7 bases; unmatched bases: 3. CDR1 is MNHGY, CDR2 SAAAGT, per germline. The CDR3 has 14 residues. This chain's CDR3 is CASTRDRGNSPLHF. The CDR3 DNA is TGTGCCAGCACCAGGGACAGGGGGAATTCACCCCTCCACTTT.

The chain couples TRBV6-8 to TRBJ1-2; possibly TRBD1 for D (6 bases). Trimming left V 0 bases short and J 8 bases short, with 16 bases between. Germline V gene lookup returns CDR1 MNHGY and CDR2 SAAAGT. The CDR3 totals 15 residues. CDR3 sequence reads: CASSYSSVGGKGYTF. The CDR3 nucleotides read TGTGCCAGCAGTTACTCCTCGGTAGGGGGAAAAGGCTACACCTTC.

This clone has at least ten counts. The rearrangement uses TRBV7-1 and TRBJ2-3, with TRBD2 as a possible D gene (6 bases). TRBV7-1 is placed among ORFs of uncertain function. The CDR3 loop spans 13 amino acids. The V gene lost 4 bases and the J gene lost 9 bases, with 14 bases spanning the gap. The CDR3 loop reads CASSLLGGKTQYF. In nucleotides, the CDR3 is TGTGCCAGCAGCTTATTAGGAGGGAAAACGCAGTATTTT.

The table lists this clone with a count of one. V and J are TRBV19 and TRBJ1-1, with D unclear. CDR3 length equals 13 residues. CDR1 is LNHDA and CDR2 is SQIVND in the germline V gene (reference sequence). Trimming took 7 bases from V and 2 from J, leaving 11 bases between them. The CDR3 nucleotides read TGTGCCAGTAACCCCCGGGAAAACACTGAAGCTTTCTTT. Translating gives CASNPRENTEAFF.

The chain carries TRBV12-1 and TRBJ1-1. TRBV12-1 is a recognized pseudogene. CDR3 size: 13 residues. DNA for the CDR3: TGTGCCAGCAGCCAAATAAGTGGTGGAGAAGCTTTCTTT. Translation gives CASSQISGGEAFF.

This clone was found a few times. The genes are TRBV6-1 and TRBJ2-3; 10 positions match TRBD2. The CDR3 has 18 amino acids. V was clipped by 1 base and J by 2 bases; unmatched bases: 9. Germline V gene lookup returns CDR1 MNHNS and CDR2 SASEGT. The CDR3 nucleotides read TGTGCCAGCAGTGAAGTAGCGGGGGGTCTCTCCATCACAGATACGCAGTATTTT. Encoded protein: CASSEVAGGLSITDTQYF.

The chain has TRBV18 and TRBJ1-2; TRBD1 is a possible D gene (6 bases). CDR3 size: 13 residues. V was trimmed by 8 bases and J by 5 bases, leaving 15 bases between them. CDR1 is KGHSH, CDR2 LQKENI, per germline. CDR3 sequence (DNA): TGTGCCAGCGCCGACAGGCCTGAGTATGGCTACACCTTC. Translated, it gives CASADRPEYGYTF.

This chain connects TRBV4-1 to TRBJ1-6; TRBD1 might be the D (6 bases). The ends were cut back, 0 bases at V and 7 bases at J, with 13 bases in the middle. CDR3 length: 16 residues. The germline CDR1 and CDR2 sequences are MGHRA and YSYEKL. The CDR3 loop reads CASSQDWGAPNSPLHF. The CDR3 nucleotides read TGCGCCAGCAGCCAAGACTGGGGGGCGCCGAATTCACCCCTCCACTTT.

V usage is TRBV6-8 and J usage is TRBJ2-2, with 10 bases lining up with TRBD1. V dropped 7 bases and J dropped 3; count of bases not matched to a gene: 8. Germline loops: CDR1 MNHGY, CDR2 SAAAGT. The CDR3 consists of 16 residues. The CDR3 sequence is CASISGQGGYTGELFF. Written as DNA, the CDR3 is TGTGCCAGCATAAGCGGACAGGGGGGATACACCGGGGAGCTGTTTTTT.

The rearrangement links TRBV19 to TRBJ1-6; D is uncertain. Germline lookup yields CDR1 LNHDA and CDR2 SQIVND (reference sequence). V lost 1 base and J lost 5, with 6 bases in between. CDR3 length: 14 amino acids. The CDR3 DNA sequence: TGTGCCAGTAGTATAGGGGGAAATAATTCACCCCTCCACTTT. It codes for CASSIGGNNSPLHF.

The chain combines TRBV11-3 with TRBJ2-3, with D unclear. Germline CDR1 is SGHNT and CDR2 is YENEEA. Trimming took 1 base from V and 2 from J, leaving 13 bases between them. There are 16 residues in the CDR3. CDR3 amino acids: CASSLGGHSPTDTQYF. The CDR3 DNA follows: TGTGCCAGCAGCTTAGGTGGGCACTCCCCCACAGATACGCAGTATTTT.

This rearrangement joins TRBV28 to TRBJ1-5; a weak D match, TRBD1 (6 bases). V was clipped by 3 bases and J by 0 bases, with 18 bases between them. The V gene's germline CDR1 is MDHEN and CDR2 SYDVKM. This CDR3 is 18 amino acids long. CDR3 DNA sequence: TGTGCCAGCAGTTTCCCCCCCACGGGGGCTGATAGCAATCAGCCCCAGCATTTT. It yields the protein CASSFPPTGADSNQPQHF.

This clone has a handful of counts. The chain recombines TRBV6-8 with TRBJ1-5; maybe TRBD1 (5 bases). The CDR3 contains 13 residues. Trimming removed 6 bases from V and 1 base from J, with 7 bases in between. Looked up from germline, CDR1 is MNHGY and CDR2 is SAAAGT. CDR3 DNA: TGTGCCAGCAGACCAGGGAGCAATCAGCCCCAGCATTTT. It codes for CASRPGSNQPQHF.

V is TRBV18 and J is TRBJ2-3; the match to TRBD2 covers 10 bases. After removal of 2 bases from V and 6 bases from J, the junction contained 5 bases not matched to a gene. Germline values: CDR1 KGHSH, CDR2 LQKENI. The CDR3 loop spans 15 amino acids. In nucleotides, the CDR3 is TGTGCCAGCTCACCAACTAGCGGGGCCTGGGATACGCAGTATTTT. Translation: CASSPTSGAWDTQYF.

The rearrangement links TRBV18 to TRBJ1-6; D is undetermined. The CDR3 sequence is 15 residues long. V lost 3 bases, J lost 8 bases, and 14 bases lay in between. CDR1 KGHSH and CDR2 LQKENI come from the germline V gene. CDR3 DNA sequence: TGTGCCAGCTCACCGAACGTCGGGAGGGATTCACCCCTCCACTTT. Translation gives CASSPNVGRDSPLHF.

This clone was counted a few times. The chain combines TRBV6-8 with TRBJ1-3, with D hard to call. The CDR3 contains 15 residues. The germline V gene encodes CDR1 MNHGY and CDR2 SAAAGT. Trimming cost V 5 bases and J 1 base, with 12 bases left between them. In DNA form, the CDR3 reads TGTGCCAGCAGTCCCCAGGCGAGGTCTGGAAACACCATATATTTT. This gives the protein CASSPQARSGNTIYF.